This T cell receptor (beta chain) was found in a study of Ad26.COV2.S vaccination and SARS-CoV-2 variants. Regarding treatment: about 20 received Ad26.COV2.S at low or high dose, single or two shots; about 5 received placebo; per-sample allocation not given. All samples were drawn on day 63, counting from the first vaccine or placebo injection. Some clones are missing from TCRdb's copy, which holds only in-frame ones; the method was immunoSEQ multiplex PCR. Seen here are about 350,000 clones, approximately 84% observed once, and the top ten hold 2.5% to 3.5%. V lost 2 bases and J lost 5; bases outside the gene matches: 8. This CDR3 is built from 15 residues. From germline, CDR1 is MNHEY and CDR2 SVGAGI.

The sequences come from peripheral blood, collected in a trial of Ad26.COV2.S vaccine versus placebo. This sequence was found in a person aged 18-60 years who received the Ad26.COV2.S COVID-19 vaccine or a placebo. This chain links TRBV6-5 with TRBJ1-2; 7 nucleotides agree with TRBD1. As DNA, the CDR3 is TGTGCCAGCAGTTACCGAACGGACAGGCGGTATGGCTACACCTTC. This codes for CASSYRTDRRYGYTF.